This T cell receptor (beta chain) was sequenced during a study of T cells in Graves' hyperthyroidism and ophthalmopathy. Study conclusions and caveats: Blood also carried most thyroid clonotypes expanded above 0.001. It was a median about 6.5 months before onset that the model predicted ophthalmopathy.

Template material for amplifying TCR beta CDR3 regions consisted of RNA transcripts. TCR CDR3 regions were first amplified by RT-PCR with HTBI primers. TCRdb ran MiXCR on the multiplex PCR reads and lists one entry per CDR3 protein. The sample holds 300,000 or so distinct CDR3 sequences, 18% seen once. This clonotype showed up just a few times. Its antigen remains unidentified. Trimming took 0 bases from V and 2 from J; bases not matched to a gene: 10. This CDR3 is built from 17 residues. Germline V CDR1 and CDR2: MNHEY, SVGAGI. For Graves' hyperthyroidism to be stable, ophthalmopathy could not progress within 18 months.

The receptor's source is a woman between 45 and 60 years old with Graves' hyperthyroidism. The chain is built from TRBV6-5 and TRBJ2-7; the match to TRBD1 covers 7 bases. Sequencing was performed on blood. The CDR3 DNA reads as TGTGCCAGCAGTTACTCCTCGACAGGGTCGGTCACCTACGAGCAGTACTTC. This translates into CASSYSSTGSVTYEQYF.